What follows are 18 T cell receptor beta chains derived from one specimen sequenced in a study of T cell responses to AZD1222 COVID-19 vaccine. Clones were read by immunoSEQ multiplex PCR, and TCRdb kept only the in-frame ones, dropping some. This sample has about 150,000 clones, with 90% found just once. The sample was peripheral blood, taken on day 0 of AZD1222 vaccination. Source of these receptors: an adult in good health.

This clone was seen just once. The CDR3, as DNA: TGTGCCACGAGGGCCCGAAGCAATCAGCCCCAGCATTTT. This sequence encodes CATRARSNQPQHF. The chain carries TRBV24-1 and TRBJ1-5; no firm D call. Deletions cut 10 bases from V and 1 base from J, with 10 bases between. This CDR3 contains 13 residues. CDR1 and CDR2 from the germline V gene are KGHDR and SFDVKD.

In DNA form, the CDR3 reads TGTGCCAGCAGTTTCCCCAGGGGGCCCAACAATGAGCAGTTCTTC. This gives the protein CASSFPRGPNNEQFF. V usage is TRBV27 and J usage is TRBJ2-1, with TRBD1 matching over 8 bases. CDR1 is MNHEY and CDR2 is SMNVEV in the germline V gene (reference sequence). The CDR3 is 15 residues long. V was pared by 3 bases and J by 5 bases, with 6 bases of the junction left unmatched.

This chain connects TRBV7-3 to TRBJ2-3; 7 bases are shared with TRBD1. Germline CDR1 is SGHTA and CDR2 is FQGTGA. This CDR3 spans 15 amino acids. Trimming took 1 base from V and 3 from J; bases not matched to a gene: 4. CDR3: CASSLMSRGTDTQYF. The CDR3 region has the DNA TGTGCCAGCAGCTTAATGTCCAGGGGGACAGATACGCAGTATTTT.

The rearrangement uses TRBV14 and TRBJ1-2; 7 bases match TRBD1. CDR3 length: 15 amino acids. Trimming took 0 bases from V and 4 from J; bases not matched to a gene: 5. CDR1 is SGHDN, CDR2 FVKESK, per germline. The CDR3 region is CASSQDRGQIYGYTF. The CDR3 bases are TGTGCCAGCAGCCAAGATCGGGGACAGATCTATGGCTACACCTTC. The whole variable domain, filled in from reference TRBV14 and TRBJ1-2, reads EAGVTQFPSHSVIEKGQTVTLRCDPISGHDNLYWYRRVMGKEIKFLLHFVKESKQDESGMPNNRFLAERTGGTYSTLKVQPAELEDSGVYFCASSQDRGQIYGYTFGSGTRLTVV.

This chain joins TRBV11-3 and TRBJ2-7, with D perhaps assigned TRBD1 or TRBD2 (5 bases each). V was cut by 1 base and J by 2 bases, with 9 bases left in between. Germline V gives CDR1 SGHNT, CDR2 YENEEA. The CDR3 consists of 14 residues. The CDR3 spells CASSLGGLPYEQYF. CDR3 DNA sequence: TGTGCCAGCAGCTTAGGGGGGTTACCCTACGAGCAGTACTTC.

V and J are TRBV19 and TRBJ2-3, with 8 bases identical to TRBD2. With V trimmed by 3 bases and J by 1 base, 3 bases remained unmatched. CDR3 size: 15 residues. Germline-derived CDR1 and CDR2 are LNHDA and SQIVND (reference sequence). CDR3 DNA sequence: TGTGCCAGTAGTATTAAAGCGGGAGGCACAGATACGCAGTATTTT. It encodes CASSIKAGGTDTQYF.

This chain links TRBV5-1 with TRBJ2-5, with D unresolved. The CDR3 extends over 12 amino acids. Per the germline V gene, CDR1 is SGHRS and CDR2 is YFSETQ. V gave up 1 base and J gave up 2 bases, with 3 bases separating them. The CDR3 sequence is CASSLRQETQYF. DNA of the CDR3: TGCGCCAGCAGCTTGAGGCAAGAGACCCAGTACTTC.

The chain has TRBV9 and TRBJ2-5; 8 bases are shared with TRBD2. V shed 0 bases, J shed 5 bases, and the junction held 3 bases outside the gene matches. The CDR3 loop spans 14 amino acids. Germline CDR1 is SGDLS and CDR2 is YYNGEE. CDR3 loop: CASSVGIAGETQYF. The CDR3 DNA reads as TGTGCCAGCAGCGTAGGAATAGCGGGGGAGACCCAGTACTTC.

The chain is built from TRBV5-4 and TRBJ2-2, with 8 bases aligning to TRBD1. The CDR3 has 17 amino acids. V lost 0 bases to trimming and J lost 2 bases; unmatched junction nucleotides: 6. Per germline, CDR1 SGHNT and CDR2 YYREEE (reference sequence). This CDR3 is CASSLGKGQDNTGELFF. Written as DNA, the CDR3 is TGTGCCAGCAGCTTGGGCAAGGGACAGGACAACACCGGGGAGCTGTTTTTT.

J is TRBJ2-7 and V is TRBV2; D gene uncertain. The CDR3 runs 13 residues. V dropped 0 bases and J dropped 1 base, with 4 bases sitting between them. The germline gives CDR1 SNHLY, CDR2 FYNNEI. Here the CDR3 DNA reads TGTGCCAGCAGTGAAGCCCCGTCCTACGAGCAGTACTTC. It translates to CASSEAPSYEQYF.

This sequence joins TRBV19 and TRBJ1-4; no clear D gene. V lost 5 bases and J 0 bases, leaving 13 bases between the germline ends. Germline assignment: CDR1 LNHDA and CDR2 SQIVND (reference sequence). This CDR3 region has 16 residues. In DNA form, the CDR3 reads TGTGCCAGTAGTCCTCAGAGATTTGCAACTAATGAAAAACTGTTTTTT. Translation gives CASSPQRFATNEKLFF. The full variable domain, rest sourced from reference TRBV19 and TRBJ1-4, is DGGITQSPKYLFRKEGQNVTLSCEQNLNHDAMYWYRQDPGQGLRLIYYSQIVNDFQKGDIAEGYSVSREKKESFPLTVTSAQKNPTAFYLCASSPQRFATNEKLFFGSGTQLSVL.

The gene calls are TRBV4-3 and TRBJ1-2; D ambiguous. V was pared by 1 base and J by 4 bases, with 13 bases between. Germline V gene lookup returns CDR1 LGHNA and CDR2 YSLEER. The CDR3 is 15 residues long. CDR3 DNA: TGCGCCAGCAGCCAAGTGGGGAGGGATCGCTATGGCTACACCTTC. Translating it yields CASSQVGRDRYGYTF.

CDR3: CSASRGAMNTEAFF. In nucleotides, the CDR3 is TGCAGTGCTAGTAGAGGAGCTATGAACACTGAAGCTTTCTTT. This chain joins TRBV20-1 and TRBJ1-1; D ambiguous. Trimming stripped 3 bases from V and 0 bases from J, with 11 bases between. The CDR3 totals 14 residues. In germline, CDR1 is DFQATT, CDR2 SNEGSKA (reference sequence).

This clone is a singleton in its sample. J is TRBJ1-1 and V is TRBV6-5, with D possibly TRBD1 on 5 matching bases. Germline loops: CDR1 MNHEY, CDR2 SVGAGI. CDR3 length: 15 amino acids. Trimming stripped 4 bases from V and 3 bases from J, with 15 bases between. The CDR3 DNA is TGTGCCAGCAGTTTCGCGCTGGGGGGGGACACTGAAGCTTTCTTT. It codes for CASSFALGGDTEAFF.

About this clone itself: One end of the junction does not line up with germline, which may come from a read error. The chain uses TRBV25-1 and TRBJ1-4; the D gene is possibly TRBD1 (5 bases). The germline V gene encodes CDR1 MGHDK and CDR2 SYGVNS. CDR3 size: 13 residues. CDR3 nucleotide sequence: TGTGCCACCAGTCCCGGGGGGGGTGAAAAACTGTTTTTT. Amino acid sequence: CATSPGGGEKLFF.

The V and J genes are TRBV27 and TRBJ2-1, with 9 bases that match TRBD2. Germline CDR1 and CDR2: MNHEY and SMNVEV (reference sequence). The CDR3 totals 15 residues. The J segment lost 9 bases and the V segment lost 4 bases, leaving 10 bases of the junction unmatched. The CDR3 coding sequence is TGTGCCAGCAGTTCGGGCGGGGGGGCCTCGAGTGAGCAGTTCTTC. Protein product: CASSSGGGASSEQFF.

The chain has TRBV4-3 and TRBJ1-1, with a weak D call TRBD1 (5 bases). Trimming took 0 bases from V and 4 from J, leaving 12 bases between them. The length of the CDR3 is 15 residues. The germline CDR1 and CDR2 sequences are LGHNA and YSLEER. The CDR3, as DNA: TGCGCCAGCAGCCAAGATAGCGCTGGGGCCACTGAAGCTTTCTTT. This encodes CASSQDSAGATEAFF.

The chain uses TRBV13 and TRBJ2-7; 10 bases are shared with TRBD1. CDR3 size: 15 residues. With V trimmed by 5 bases and J by 6 bases, 10 bases remained unmatched. Germline V gene lookup returns CDR1 PRHDT and CDR2 FYEKMQ (reference sequence). Here the CDR3 reads CASSPRPGQGSEQYF. The CDR3 nucleotides are TGTGCCAGCAGCCCTCGACCGGGACAGGGGTCCGAGCAGTACTTC.